What follows describes a single T cell receptor beta chain. Its antigen is as yet unknown. Per the germline V gene, CDR1 is LNHDA and CDR2 is SQIVND (reference sequence). Trimming cost V 6 bases and J 5 bases; bases outside gene matches: 6. There are 14 residues in the CDR3. This sample stems from a study of cytomegalovirus exposure and HLA in healthy donors. Overall study context: In an earlier analysis, around 120 million unique TCR beta sequences were found from 150 million to 200 million T cells.

PCR used 60 Vbeta primers and 13 Jbeta primers. The data were produced by immunoSEQ multiplex PCR, yet TCRdb's version contains in-frame clones alone and is incomplete. The sample has more than 95,000 clones; about 79% are singletons. Study-level results: A later analysis associated under 20,000 TCR beta sequences with HLA alleles at a 0.05 false discovery rate. Rare TCR sequences dominated, though some public TCRs recurred in many donors. A likely sequencing artifact accounted for one observed cluster of highly shared sequence variants.

This rearrangement joins TRBV19 to TRBJ2-7; TRBD2 aligns across 11 bases. This TCR derives from a woman aged 45-59 years in good health and CMV-seronegative. What was sequenced was PBMCs. The CDR3 bases are TGTGCCAGTAGCAGACTAGCGGGATTCCACGAGCAGTACTTC. As protein: CASSRLAGFHEQYF.